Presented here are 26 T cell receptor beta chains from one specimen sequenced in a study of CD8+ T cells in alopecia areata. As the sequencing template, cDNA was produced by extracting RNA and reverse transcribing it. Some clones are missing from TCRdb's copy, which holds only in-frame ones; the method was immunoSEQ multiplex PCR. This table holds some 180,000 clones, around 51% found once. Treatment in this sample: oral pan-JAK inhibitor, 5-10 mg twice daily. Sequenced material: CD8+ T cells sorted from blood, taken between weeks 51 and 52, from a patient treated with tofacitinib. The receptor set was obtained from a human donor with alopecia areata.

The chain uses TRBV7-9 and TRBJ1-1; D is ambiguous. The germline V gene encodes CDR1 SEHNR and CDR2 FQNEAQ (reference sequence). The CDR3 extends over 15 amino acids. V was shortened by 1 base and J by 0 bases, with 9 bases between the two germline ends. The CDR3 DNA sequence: TGTGCCAGCAGCTTAGTTGGACGTATGAACACTGAAGCTTTCTTT. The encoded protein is CASSLVGRMNTEAFF. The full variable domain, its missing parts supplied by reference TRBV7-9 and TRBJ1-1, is DTGVSQNPRHKITKRGQNVTFRCDPISEHNRLYWYRQTLGQGPEFLTYFQNEAQLEKSRLLSDRFSAERPKGSFSTLEIQRTEQGDSAMYLCASSLVGRMNTEAFFGQGTRLTVV.

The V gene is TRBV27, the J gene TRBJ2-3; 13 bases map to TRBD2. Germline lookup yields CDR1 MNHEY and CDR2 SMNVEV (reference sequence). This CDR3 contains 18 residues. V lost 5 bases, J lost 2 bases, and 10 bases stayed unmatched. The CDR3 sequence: CASSLRTSGGFNTDTQYF. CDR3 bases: TGTGCCAGCAGTCTCCGGACTAGCGGGGGATTTAACACAGATACGCAGTATTTT.

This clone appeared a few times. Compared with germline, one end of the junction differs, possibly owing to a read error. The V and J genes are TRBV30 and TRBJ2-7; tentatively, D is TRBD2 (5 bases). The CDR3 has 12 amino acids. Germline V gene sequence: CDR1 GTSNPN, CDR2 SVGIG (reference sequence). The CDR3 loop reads CAWEAEGPYMDF. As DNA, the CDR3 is TGTGCCTGGGAAGCGGAAGGGCCCTACATGGACTTC.

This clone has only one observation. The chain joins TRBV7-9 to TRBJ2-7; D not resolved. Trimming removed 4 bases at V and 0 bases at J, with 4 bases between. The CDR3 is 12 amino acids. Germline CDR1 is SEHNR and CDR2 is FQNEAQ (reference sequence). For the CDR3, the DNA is TGTGCCAGCAGCTATTCCTCCTACGAGCAGTACTTC. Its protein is CASSYSSYEQYF. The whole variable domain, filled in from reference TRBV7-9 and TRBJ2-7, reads DTGVSQNPRHKITKRGQNVTFRCDPISEHNRLYWYRQTLGQGPEFLTYFQNEAQLEKSRLLSDRFSAERPKGSFSTLEIQRTEQGDSAMYLCASSYSSYEQYFGPGTRLTVT.

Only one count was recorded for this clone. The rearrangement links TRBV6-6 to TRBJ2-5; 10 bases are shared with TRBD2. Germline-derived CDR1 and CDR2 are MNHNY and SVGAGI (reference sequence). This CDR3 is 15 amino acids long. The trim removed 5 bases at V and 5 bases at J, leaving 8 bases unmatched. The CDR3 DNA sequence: TGTGCCAGCAGTACAAGCGGGGGGGCACTGGAGACCCAGTACTTC. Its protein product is CASSTSGGALETQYF.

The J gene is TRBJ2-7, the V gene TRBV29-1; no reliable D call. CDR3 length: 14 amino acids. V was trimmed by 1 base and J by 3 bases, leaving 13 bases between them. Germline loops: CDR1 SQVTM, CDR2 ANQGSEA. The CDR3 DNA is TGCAGCGTTGAAGGGTTGGGTTCCGGCTACGAGCAGTACTTC. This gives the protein CSVEGLGSGYEQYF.

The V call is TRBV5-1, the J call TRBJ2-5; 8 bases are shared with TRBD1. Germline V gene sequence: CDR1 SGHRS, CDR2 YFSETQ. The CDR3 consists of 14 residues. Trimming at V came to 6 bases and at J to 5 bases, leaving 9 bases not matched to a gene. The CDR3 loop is CASMLGQGKETQYF. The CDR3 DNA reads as TGCGCCAGCATGCTTGGACAGGGAAAGGAGACCCAGTACTTC.

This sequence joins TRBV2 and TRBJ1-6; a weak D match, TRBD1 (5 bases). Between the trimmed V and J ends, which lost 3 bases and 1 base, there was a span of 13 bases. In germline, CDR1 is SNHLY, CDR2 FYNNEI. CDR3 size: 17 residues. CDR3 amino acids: CASSDPGTLSYNSPLHF. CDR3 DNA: TGTGCCAGCAGTGACCCCGGGACCTTGTCCTATAATTCACCCCTCCACTTT.

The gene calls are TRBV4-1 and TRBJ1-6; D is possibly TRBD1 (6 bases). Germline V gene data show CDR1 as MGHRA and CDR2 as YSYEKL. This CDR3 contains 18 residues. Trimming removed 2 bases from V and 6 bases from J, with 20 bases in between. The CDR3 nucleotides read TGCGCCAGCAGCCAATTCGGACAGAGCCCCTATGGTAATTCACCCCTCCACTTT. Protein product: CASSQFGQSPYGNSPLHF.

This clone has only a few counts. In nucleotides, the CDR3 is TGTGCCAGCAGTTTAGGGGCGGGGGCGAGCGGAGATACGCAGTATTTT. This gives the protein CASSLGAGASGDTQYF. V gene TRBV6-5 combines with J gene TRBJ2-3; D perhaps matches TRBD2 (7 bases). Germline loops: CDR1 MNHEY, CDR2 SVGAGI. The CDR3 contains 16 residues. Between the trimmed V and J ends, which lost 4 bases and 5 bases, there was a span of 19 bases.

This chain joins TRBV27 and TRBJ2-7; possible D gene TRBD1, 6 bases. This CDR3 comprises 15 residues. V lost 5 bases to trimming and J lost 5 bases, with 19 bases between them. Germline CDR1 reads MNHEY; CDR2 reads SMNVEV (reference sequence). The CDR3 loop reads CASSKQGWGPDEQYF. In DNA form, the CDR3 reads TGTGCCAGCAGTAAACAGGGTTGGGGCCCTGACGAGCAGTACTTC.

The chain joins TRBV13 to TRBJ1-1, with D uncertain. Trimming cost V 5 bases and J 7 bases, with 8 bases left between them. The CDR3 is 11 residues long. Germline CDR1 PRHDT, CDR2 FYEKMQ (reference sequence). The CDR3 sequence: CASSVQDEAFF. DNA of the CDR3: TGTGCCAGCAGCGTTCAGGATGAAGCTTTCTTT.

CDR3 region: CATSSLQGPAGYTF. The CDR3 region has the DNA TGTGCCACCAGCAGCCTGCAGGGGCCGGCGGGCTACACCTTC. The J gene is TRBJ1-2, the V gene TRBV15; possible D gene TRBD1, 6 bases. Trimming took 3 bases from V and 8 from J, leaving 16 bases between them. Germline CDR1 reads LNHNV; CDR2 reads YYDKDF (reference sequence). The CDR3 spans 14 residues.

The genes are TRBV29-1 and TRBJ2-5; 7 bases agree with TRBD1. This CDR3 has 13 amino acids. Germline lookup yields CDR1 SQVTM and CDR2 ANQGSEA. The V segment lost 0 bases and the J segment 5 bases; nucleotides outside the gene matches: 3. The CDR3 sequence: CSVEETGVETQYF. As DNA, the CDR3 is TGCAGCGTTGAAGAAACAGGGGTGGAGACCCAGTACTTC.

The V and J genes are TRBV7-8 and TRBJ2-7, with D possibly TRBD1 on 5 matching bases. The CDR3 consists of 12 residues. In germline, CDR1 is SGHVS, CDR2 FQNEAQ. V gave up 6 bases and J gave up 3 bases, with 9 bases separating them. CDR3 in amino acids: CASSSQDYEQYF. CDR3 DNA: TGTGCCAGCAGTTCACAGGACTACGAGCAGTACTTC.

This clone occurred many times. The DNA of the CDR3 is TGTGCCAGCAGCTTATGGCAGGGCGAGACCCAGTACTTC. It codes for CASSLWQGETQYF. The chain carries TRBV11-2 and TRBJ2-5; maybe TRBD1 (5 bases). This CDR3 has 13 amino acids. The germline V gene encodes CDR1 SGHAT and CDR2 FQNNGV. V lost 2 bases and J 5 bases, leaving 9 bases between the germline ends.

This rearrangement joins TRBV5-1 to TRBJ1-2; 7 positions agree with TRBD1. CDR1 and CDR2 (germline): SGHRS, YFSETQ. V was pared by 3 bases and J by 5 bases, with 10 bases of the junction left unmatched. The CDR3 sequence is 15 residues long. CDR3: CASSSQTGSGYGYTF. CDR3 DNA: TGCGCCAGCAGCTCACAGACAGGGAGTGGATATGGCTACACCTTC.

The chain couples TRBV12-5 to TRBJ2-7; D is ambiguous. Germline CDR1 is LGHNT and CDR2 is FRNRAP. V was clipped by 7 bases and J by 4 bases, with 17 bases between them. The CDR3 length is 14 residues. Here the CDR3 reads CASAPDLDGYEQYF. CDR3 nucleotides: TGTGCTAGTGCCCCCGACCTGGACGGTTACGAGCAGTACTTC. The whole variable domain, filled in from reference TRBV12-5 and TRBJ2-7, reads DARVTQTPRHKVTEMGQEVTMRCQPILGHNTVFWYRQTMMQGLELLAYFRNRAPLDDSGMPKDRFSAEMPDATLATLKIQPSEPRDSAVYFCASAPDLDGYEQYFGPGTRLTVT.

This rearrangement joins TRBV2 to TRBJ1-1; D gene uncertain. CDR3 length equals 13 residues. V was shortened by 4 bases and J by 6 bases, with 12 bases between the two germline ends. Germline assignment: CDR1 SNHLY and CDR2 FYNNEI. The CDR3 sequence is CASSVGPKAEAFF. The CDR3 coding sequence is TGTGCCAGCAGTGTGGGCCCGAAGGCTGAAGCTTTCTTT. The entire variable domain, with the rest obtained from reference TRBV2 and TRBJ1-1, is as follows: EPEVTQTPSHQVTQMGQEVILRCVPISNHLYFYWYRQILGQKVEFLVSFYNNEISEKSEIFDDQFSVERPDGSNFTLKIRSTKLEDSAMYFCASSVGPKAEAFFGQGTRLTVV.

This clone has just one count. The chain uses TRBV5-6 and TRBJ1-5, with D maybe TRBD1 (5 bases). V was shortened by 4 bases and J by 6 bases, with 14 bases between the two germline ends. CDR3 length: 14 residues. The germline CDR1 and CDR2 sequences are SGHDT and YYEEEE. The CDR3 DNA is TGTGCCAGCAGCCTCGGGGCGGGGGTTCAGCCCCAGCATTTT. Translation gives CASSLGAGVQPQHF.

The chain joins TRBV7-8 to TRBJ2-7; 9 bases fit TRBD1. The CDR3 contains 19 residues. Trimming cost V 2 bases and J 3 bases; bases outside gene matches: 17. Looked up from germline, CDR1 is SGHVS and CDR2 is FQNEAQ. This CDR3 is CASSLIRAAGDRVLYEQYF. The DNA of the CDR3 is TGTGCCAGCAGCTTAATAAGGGCCGCGGGGGACAGGGTACTCTACGAGCAGTACTTC. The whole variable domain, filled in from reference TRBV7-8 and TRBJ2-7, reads GAGVSQSPRYKVAKRGQDVALRCDPISGHVSLFWYQQALGQGPEFLTYFQNEAQLDKSGLPSDRFFAERPEGSVSTLKIQRTQQEDSAVYLCASSLIRAAGDRVLYEQYFGPGTRLTVT.

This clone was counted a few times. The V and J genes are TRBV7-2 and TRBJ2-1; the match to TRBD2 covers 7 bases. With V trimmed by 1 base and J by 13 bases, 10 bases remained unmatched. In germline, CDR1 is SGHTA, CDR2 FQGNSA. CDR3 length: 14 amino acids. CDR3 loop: CASSLGGAGEGQFF. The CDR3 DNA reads TGTGCCAGCAGCTTAGGTGGTGCGGGGGAGGGACAGTTCTTC.

CDR3 in DNA: TGTGCCAGCAGCTTGGGAGGGACATCCACGAACACCGGGGAGCTGTTTTTT. Residues: CASSLGGTSTNTGELFF. The chain combines TRBV5-4 with TRBJ2-2; D perhaps matches TRBD1 (6 bases). Germline V gives CDR1 SGHNT, CDR2 YYREEE (reference sequence). This CDR3 has 17 amino acids. The V and J ends lost 0 bases and 0 bases respectively, with 12 bases between them.

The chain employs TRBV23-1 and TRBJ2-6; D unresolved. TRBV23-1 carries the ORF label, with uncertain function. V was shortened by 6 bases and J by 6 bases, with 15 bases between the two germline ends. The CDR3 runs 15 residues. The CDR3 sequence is CASRQWCLPANVLTF. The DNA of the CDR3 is TGCGCCAGCAGACAGTGGTGCTTACCGGCCAACGTCCTGACTTTC.

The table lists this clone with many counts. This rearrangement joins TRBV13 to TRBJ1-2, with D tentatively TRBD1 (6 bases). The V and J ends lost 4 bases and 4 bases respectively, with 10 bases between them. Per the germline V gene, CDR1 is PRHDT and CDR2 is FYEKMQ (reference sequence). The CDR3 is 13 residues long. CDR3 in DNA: TGTGCCAGCAGCTCCGGACAGCTCTATGGCTACACCTTC. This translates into CASSSGQLYGYTF. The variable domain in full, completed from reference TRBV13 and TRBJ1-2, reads AAGVIQSPRHLIKEKRETATLKCYPIPRHDTVYWYQQGPGQDPQFLISFYEKMQSDKGSIPDRFSAQQFSDYHSELNMSSLELGDSALYFCASSSGQLYGYTFGSGTRLTVV.

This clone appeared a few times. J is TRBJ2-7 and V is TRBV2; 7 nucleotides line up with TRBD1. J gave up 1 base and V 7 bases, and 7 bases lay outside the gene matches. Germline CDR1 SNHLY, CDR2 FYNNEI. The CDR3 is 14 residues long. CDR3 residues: CASILQGTSYEQYF. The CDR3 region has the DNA TGTGCCAGCATCCTACAGGGGACGTCCTACGAGCAGTACTTC.